The rows below give T cell receptor beta chains drawn from one sample of a study of T cell responses to AZD1222 COVID-19 vaccine. Method: immunoSEQ multiplex PCR; TCRdb's copy keeps in-frame clones and lacks some. The sample holds approximately 160,000 clones, 85% to 95% seen once. This material consisted of peripheral blood, taken 28 days after the second AZD1222 dose. All receptors derive from an adult who received the AZD1222 COVID-19 vaccine. Each CDR3 is given with its conserved first and last residue. D genes are given only for firm matches. The listing skips clone size in some rows; elsewhere it reads once, few, many or a size class.

TRBJ1-2 TRBV2 15 once TRBD1 CASSGEGQLHRGYTF TGTGCCAGCAGTGGTGAGGGACAGCTCCATAGGGGCTACACCTTC
TRBJ2-4 TRBV6-1 16 once TRBD1 CASSVPGQGASNIQYF TGTGCCAGCAGTGTCCCGGGACAGGGGGCGAGCAACATTCAGTACTTC
TRBJ2-3 TRBV3-1/TRBV3-2 14 once . CASSQGLGSDTQYF TGTGCCAGCAGCCAAGGGTTAGGATCAGATACGCAGTATTTT
TRBJ1-6 TRBV6-5 13 once . CASSLAGNSPLHF TGTGCCAGCAGTTTGGCAGGGAATTCACCCCTCCACTTT
TRBJ1-1 TRBV14 15 . . CASSQVEELNTEAFF TGTGCCAGCAGCCAAGTAGAGGAGTTGAACACTGAAGCTTTCTTT
TRBJ2-2 TRBV4-2 15 . . CASSQVWRYTGELFF TGTGCCAGCAGCCAAGTCTGGCGGTACACCGGGGAGCTGTTTTTT
TRBJ2-2 TRBV9 18 . TRBD2 CASSAVAGGPPNTGELFF TGTGCCAGCAGCGCCGTAGCGGGAGGGCCCCCGAACACCGGGGAGCTGTTTTTT
TRBJ1-2 TRBV28 13 . . CASSLTGIYGYTF TGTGCCAGCAGTTTAACGGGGATCTATGGCTACACCTTC
TRBJ1-4 TRBV28 14 . . CASHHTSNPGKLFF TGTGCCAGCCACCACACCTCAAATCCAGGAAAACTGTTTTTT
TRBJ1-5 TRBV25-1 18 . TRBD1 CASSEHDRGRWGNQPQHF TGTGCCAGCAGTGAGCATGACAGGGGGCGCTGGGGCAATCAGCCCCAGCATTTT
TRBJ2-1 TRBV9 15 once TRBD1 CASSEGRQGADEQFF TGTGCCAGCAGCGAGGGGAGACAGGGGGCAGATGAGCAGTTCTTC
TRBJ1-6 TRBV10-3 13 . . CATRGPYNSPLHF TGTGCCACCCGGGGCCCCTATAATTCACCCCTCCACTTT
TRBJ1-1 TRBV2 13 . . CASSERGAREAFF TGTGCCAGCAGTGAGAGAGGGGCGAGGGAAGCTTTCTTT
TRBJ2-2 TRBV5-8 15 once . CASSLAGGVTGELFF TGTGCCAGCAGCTTGGCCGGTGGGGTGACCGGGGAGCTGTTTTTT
TRBJ1-1 TRBV6-5 13 . . CASSFQWGTEAFF TGTGCCAGCAGTTTTCAATGGGGCACTGAAGCTTTCTTT
TRBJ1-5 TRBV30 14 . . CAWSIGRDNQPQHF TGTGCCTGGAGTATTGGCAGGGACAATCAGCCCCAGCATTTT
TRBJ2-3 TRBV6-5 15 . . CASSYSSRGTDTQYF TGTGCCAGCAGTTACTCGAGCCGGGGAACAGATACGCAGTATTTT
TRBJ2-5 TRBV13 19 . TRBD1 CASSLVGTGDVLSQETQYF TGTGCCAGCAGCTTAGTCGGGACAGGGGACGTACTATCGCAAGAGACCCAGTACTTC
TRBJ2-7 TRBV18 15 . TRBD1 CASSPGQVGILEQYF TGTGCCAGCTCACCGGGACAGGTAGGAATTTTGGAGCAGTACTTC
TRBJ2-7 TRBV19 13 . . CASSIPGSYEQYF TGTGCCAGTAGTATACCGGGATCCTACGAGCAGTACTTC
TRBJ1-1 TRBV14 11 . . CASSQQKEAFF TGTGCCAGCAGCCAACAGAAAGAAGCTTTCTTT
TRBJ1-5 TRBV2 15 . TRBD1 CASSETGTGNQPQHF TGTGCCAGCAGCGAAACCGGGACAGGAAATCAGCCCCAGCATTTT
TRBJ1-5 TRBV3-1/TRBV3-2 12 . . CASSQGDQPQHF TGTGCCAGCAGCCAGGGGGATCAGCCCCAGCATTTT
TRBJ2-7 TRBV7-2 15 . . CASSLVAGAFYEQYF TGTGCCAGCAGCTTGGTTGCGGGGGCCTTCTACGAGCAGTACTTC
TRBJ2-1 TRBV9 13 . . CASSVGILSEQFF TGTGCCAGCAGCGTGGGTATCCTTTCTGAGCAGTTCTTC
TRBJ2-1 TRBV24-1 11 . . CATSDFGGQFF TGTGCCACCAGTGATTTCGGAGGGCAGTTCTTC
TRBJ2-5 TRBV4-2 15 . . CASSQGGRVKETQYF TGTGCCAGCAGCCAAGGGGGCAGGGTGAAAGAGACCCAGTACTTC
TRBJ2-3 TRBV12-3/TRBV12-4 13 . . CASSSSITDTQYF TGTGCCAGCAGCTCAAGCATTACAGATACGCAGTATTTT
TRBJ2-1 TRBV11-2 15 . TRBD2 CASRRGTSEYNEQFF TGTGCCAGCCGCCGCGGGACTAGCGAATACAATGAGCAGTTCTTC
TRBJ2-5 TRBV5-4 14 . TRBD2 CASSETGGWETQYF TGTGCCAGCAGCGAGACGGGAGGGTGGGAGACCCAGTACTTC
TRBJ2-1 TRBV27 13 once . CASSGDSGNEQFF TGTGCCAGCAGTGGGGATTCGGGCAATGAGCAGTTCTTC
TRBJ1-6 TRBV12-3/TRBV12-4 13 . . CASSFQGRDPLHF TGTGCCAGCAGTTTCCAGGGAAGGGACCCCCTCCACTTT
TRBJ2-7 TRBV6-5 15 . TRBD2 CASSPSSGISYEQYF TGTGCCAGCAGTCCGTCCAGCGGGATCAGCTACGAGCAGTACTTC